These 17 T cell receptor beta chains share one sample of origin, sequenced in a study of T cells of healthy individuals. MiXCR, applied by TCRdb to the 5' RACE reads, yields one record per CDR3 protein. The profile shows about 96,000 distinct CDR3 sequences, approximately 15% of them singletons. These receptors were obtained from a human donor in good health.

The chain combines TRBV9 with TRBJ1-2, with unresolved D. There are 13 residues in the CDR3. V was cut by 0 bases and J by 7 bases, with 10 bases left in between. The germline CDR1 and CDR2 sequences are SGDLS and YYNGEE. The CDR3 loop is CASSVAQDGGYTF. The CDR3 DNA reads TGTGCCAGCAGCGTAGCTCAGGACGGTGGCTACACCTTC. Combining the CDR3 with reference TRBV9 and TRBJ1-2 gives the whole variable domain DSGVTQTPKHLITATGQRVTLRCSPRSGDLSVYWYQQSLDQGLQFLIQYYNGEERAKGNILERFSAQQFPDLHSELNLSSLELGDSALYFCASSVAQDGGYTFGSGTRLTVV.

This clonotype was detected many times. The chain joins TRBV10-3 to TRBJ2-7, with TRBD1 matching 8 bases. V gave up 4 bases and J gave up 5 bases; unmatched junction bases: 10. CDR1 and CDR2 from the germline V gene are ENHRY and SYGVKD. The CDR3 runs 15 residues. CDR3 sequence: CAISAAGTGHNEQYF. Here the CDR3 DNA reads TGTGCCATCAGTGCGGCCGGGACAGGTCACAACGAGCAGTACTTC.

V gene TRBV29-1 combines with J gene TRBJ2-1, with TRBD1 matching over 9 bases. CDR1 is SQVTM and CDR2 is ANQGSEA in the germline V gene. V lost 6 bases, J lost 6 bases, and 6 bases stayed unmatched. The CDR3 is 13 residues long. The CDR3 protein is CSVPGQGINEQFF. The CDR3, as DNA: TGCAGCGTCCCGGGACAGGGAATCAATGAGCAGTTCTTC.

The genes are TRBV29-1 and TRBJ2-5; tentative D call: TRBD2 (5 bases). Germline CDR1 reads SQVTM; CDR2 reads ANQGSEA. The germline V and J ends were trimmed by 6 bases and 4 bases, with 9 bases remaining between them. The CDR3 loop spans 11 amino acids. CDR3 DNA: TGCAGCGTCGGGGAACGAGAGACCCAGTACTTC. This codes for CSVGERETQYF.

This clonotype was seen repeatedly, ten times or more. CDR3 coding DNA: TGTGCCAGCATGAGGCCGGGGGCAAATCAGCCCCAGCATTTT. Translated: CASMRPGANQPQHF. This chain connects TRBV28 to TRBJ1-5, with a tentative D call TRBD1 (6 bases). CDR3 length equals 14 residues. Trimming removed 7 bases from V and 4 bases from J, with 14 bases in between. Germline V gene sequence: CDR1 MDHEN, CDR2 SYDVKM.

This clonotype occurred a few times. The genes are TRBV7-7 and TRBJ2-3; TRBD2 agrees at 8 bases. The trim removed 4 bases at V and 6 bases at J, leaving 9 bases unmatched. Germline V CDR1 and CDR2: SSHAT, FNYEAQ (reference sequence). The CDR3 contains 15 residues. CDR3 sequence (DNA): TGTGCCAGCAGCTCAGGGACTAGGGACACCGATACGCAGTATTTT. The encoded protein is CASSSGTRDTDTQYF.

This clonotype was seen more than once but under ten times. DNA for the CDR3: TGTGCCAGCAGTTCGAGGGACAGACAAGAGACCCAGTACTTC. Translation: CASSSRDRQETQYF. The gene calls are TRBV28 and TRBJ2-5; 7 positions match TRBD1. This CDR3 is 14 amino acids long. V was pared by 4 bases and J by 2 bases, with 4 bases of the junction left unmatched. Germline V CDR1 and CDR2: MDHEN, SYDVKM.

The chain employs TRBV13 and TRBJ1-1; 10 positions match TRBD1. Germline CDR1 and CDR2: PRHDT and FYEKMQ (reference sequence). V lost 5 bases to trimming and J lost 4 bases; unmatched junction nucleotides: 10. This CDR3 has 16 residues. The CDR3 DNA sequence: TGTGCCAGCAGCCCAGCGGGGGGACAGGGGTCCACTGAAGCTTTCTTT. Protein sequence: CASSPAGGQGSTEAFF.

This clonotype has a handful of counts. The chain joins TRBV7-3 to TRBJ2-3, with D uncertain. Germline CDR1 reads SGHTA; CDR2 reads FQGTGA. V lost 5 bases and J lost 0, with 18 bases in between. This CDR3 is built from 17 residues. The CDR3 DNA sequence: TGTGCCAGCAGCCTCCGGGCCCCCGAGTCTAGCACAGATACGCAGTATTTT. Translation: CASSLRAPESSTDTQYF. Complete variable domain (other parts from reference TRBV7-3 and TRBJ2-3): GAGVSQTPSNKVTEKGKYVELRCDPISGHTALYWYRQSLGQGPEFLIYFQGTGAADDSGLPNDRFFAVRPEGSVSTLKIQRTERGDSAVYLCASSLRAPESSTDTQYFGPGTRLTVL.

There are many counts of this clonotype. This chain links TRBV7-9 with TRBJ1-1; D is undetermined. Germline values: CDR1 SEHNR, CDR2 FQNEAQ (reference sequence). CDR3 length: 13 residues. V was pared by 0 bases and J by 7 bases, with 9 bases between. The CDR3 region is CASSLAAELEAFF. The CDR3 nucleotides read TGTGCCAGCAGCTTAGCGGCTGAACTTGAAGCTTTCTTT.

At least ten counts were recorded for this clonotype. This chain links TRBV9 with TRBJ2-7; a possible D gene is TRBD2 (6 bases). Germline CDR1 is SGDLS and CDR2 is YYNGEE. The CDR3 covers 14 residues. The V and J ends lost 7 bases and 0 bases respectively, with 14 bases between them. The CDR3 protein is CASGRGRSSYEQYF. CDR3 DNA: TGTGCCAGCGGGCGGGGAAGGAGCTCCTACGAGCAGTACTTC.

Many counts were recorded for this clonotype. The chain couples TRBV29-1 to TRBJ2-3; D is uncertain. Germline assignment: CDR1 SQVTM and CDR2 ANQGSEA. The CDR3 totals 11 residues. V was cut by 7 bases and J by 0 bases, with 5 bases left in between. This CDR3 is CSDLSTDTQYF. CDR3 nucleotide sequence: TGCAGCGATTTGAGCACAGATACGCAGTATTTT.

The chain has TRBV28 and TRBJ2-1; possibly TRBD2 for D (7 bases). The CDR3 extends over 16 amino acids. V was cut by 3 bases and J by 8 bases, with 20 bases left in between. The V gene's germline CDR1 is MDHEN and CDR2 SYDVKM. The CDR3 sequence is CASSFELRGADDEQFF. As DNA, the CDR3 is TGTGCCAGCAGTTTCGAATTACGGGGGGCGGATGATGAGCAGTTCTTC.

This clonotype was recorded many times. This chain joins TRBV7-9 and TRBJ1-2; no firm D call. This CDR3 has 14 amino acids. Germline assignment: CDR1 SEHNR and CDR2 FQNEAQ (reference sequence). Trimming removed 5 bases from V and 4 bases from J, with 14 bases in between. The CDR3 loop reads CASSPPQNPYGYTF. The CDR3 coding sequence is TGTGCCAGCAGCCCGCCACAAAATCCCTATGGCTACACCTTC.

This clonotype is termed medium-sized. The rearrangement joins TRBV29-1 to TRBJ2-2, with TRBD1 as a possible D gene (7 bases). Trimming took 2 bases from V and 1 from J, leaving 11 bases between them. CDR1 is SQVTM and CDR2 is ANQGSEA in the germline V gene. The CDR3 has 15 amino acids. In DNA form, the CDR3 reads TGCAGCGTTGAACCCCAGGGGGGGAACACCGGGGAGCTGTTTTTT. Translating gives CSVEPQGGNTGELFF.

The CDR3 coding sequence is TGCGCCAGCAGCCCGGGACAGGGCTCCTACAATGAGCAGTTCTTC. This encodes CASSPGQGSYNEQFF. This chain uses TRBV5-1 with TRBJ2-1; 9 nucleotides align to TRBD1. Trimming removed 4 bases from V and 0 bases from J; junction bases left unmatched: 2. Germline lookup yields CDR1 SGHRS and CDR2 YFSETQ. This CDR3 has 15 residues.

The rearrangement links TRBV7-2 to TRBJ1-6; 10 nucleotides line up with TRBD1. This CDR3 comprises 14 residues. CDR1 and CDR2 from the germline V gene are SGHTA and FQGNSA. Trimming removed 5 bases from V and 9 bases from J; junction bases left unmatched: 4. The CDR3 spells CASSHDRGLSPLHF. The CDR3 bases are TGTGCCAGCAGCCATGACAGGGGGCTTTCACCCCTCCACTTT.